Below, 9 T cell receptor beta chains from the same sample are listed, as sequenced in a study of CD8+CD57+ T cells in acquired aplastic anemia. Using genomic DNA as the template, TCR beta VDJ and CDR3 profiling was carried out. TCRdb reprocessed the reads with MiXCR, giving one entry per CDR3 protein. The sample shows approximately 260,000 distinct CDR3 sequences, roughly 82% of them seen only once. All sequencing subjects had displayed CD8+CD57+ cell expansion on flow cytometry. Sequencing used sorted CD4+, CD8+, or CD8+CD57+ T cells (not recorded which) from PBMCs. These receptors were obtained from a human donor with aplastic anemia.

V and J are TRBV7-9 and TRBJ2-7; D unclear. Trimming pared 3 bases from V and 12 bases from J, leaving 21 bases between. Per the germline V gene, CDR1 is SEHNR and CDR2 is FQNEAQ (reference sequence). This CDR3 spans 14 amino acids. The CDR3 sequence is CASSFGGGYYDTYF. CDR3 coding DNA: TGTGCCAGCAGCTTCGGCGGCGGTTACTACGATACGTACTTC.

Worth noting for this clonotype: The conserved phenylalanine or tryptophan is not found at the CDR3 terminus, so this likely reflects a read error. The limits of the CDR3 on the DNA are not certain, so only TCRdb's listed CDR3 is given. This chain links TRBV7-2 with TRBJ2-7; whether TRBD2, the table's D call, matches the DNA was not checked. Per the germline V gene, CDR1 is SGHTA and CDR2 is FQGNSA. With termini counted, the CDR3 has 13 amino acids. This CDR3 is CASSLGTREVEKL.

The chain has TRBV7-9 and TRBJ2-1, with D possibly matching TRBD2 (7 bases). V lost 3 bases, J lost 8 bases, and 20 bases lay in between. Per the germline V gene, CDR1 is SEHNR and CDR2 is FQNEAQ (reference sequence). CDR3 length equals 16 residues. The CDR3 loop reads CASSFQRRGSGDEQFF. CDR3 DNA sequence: TGTGCCAGCAGCTTTCAAAGGAGGGGGAGCGGGGATGAGCAGTTCTTC.

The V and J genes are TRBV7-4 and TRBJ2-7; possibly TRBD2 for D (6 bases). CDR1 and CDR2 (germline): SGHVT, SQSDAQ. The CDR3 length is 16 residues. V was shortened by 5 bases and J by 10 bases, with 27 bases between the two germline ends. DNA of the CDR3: TGTGCCAGCAGCGTCCTCGGGGGTTTGACCCAGGCACCCCAGTACGTC. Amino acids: CASSVLGGLTQAPQYV.

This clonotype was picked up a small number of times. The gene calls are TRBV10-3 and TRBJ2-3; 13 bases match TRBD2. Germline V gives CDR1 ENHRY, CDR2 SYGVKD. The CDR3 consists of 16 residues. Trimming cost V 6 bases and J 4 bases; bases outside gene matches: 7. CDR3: CAISTLAGGLADTQYF. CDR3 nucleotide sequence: TGTGCCATCAGCACACTAGCGGGGGGGCTCGCAGATACGCAGTATTTT.

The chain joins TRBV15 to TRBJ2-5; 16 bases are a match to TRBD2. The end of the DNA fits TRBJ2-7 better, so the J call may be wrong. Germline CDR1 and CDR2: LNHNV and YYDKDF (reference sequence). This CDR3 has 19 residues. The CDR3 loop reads CATSREGLAGGRWDNEQYF. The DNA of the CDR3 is TGTGCCACCAGCAGAGAGGGACTAGCGGGAGGGCGGTGGGACAACGAGCAGTACTTC.

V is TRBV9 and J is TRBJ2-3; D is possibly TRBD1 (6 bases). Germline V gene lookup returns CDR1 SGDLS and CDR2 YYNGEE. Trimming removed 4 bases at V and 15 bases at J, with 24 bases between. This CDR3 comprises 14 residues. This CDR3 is CASSLAGDPKDHYF. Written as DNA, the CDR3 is TGTGCCAGCAGCTTAGCAGGGGACCCGAAGGATCACTATTTT.

The chain's CDR3 is CASSLKPGGTSVSTF. The CDR3 bases are TGTGCCAGCAGCTTGAAACCGGGCGGGACATCTGTTTCCACCTTC. The chain is built from TRBV7-8 and TRBJ1-2; D possibly corresponds to TRBD1 (6 bases). Germline CDR1 and CDR2: SGHVS and FQNEAQ. Trimming stripped 3 bases from V and 13 bases from J, with 24 bases between. This CDR3 region has 15 residues. The variable domain in full, with the rest retrieved from reference TRBV7-8 and TRBJ1-2, is GAGVSQSPRYKVAKRGQDVALRCDPISGHVSLFWYQQALGQGPEFLTYFQNEAQLDKSGLPSDRFFAERPEGSVSTLKIQRTQQEDSAVYLCASSLKPGGTSVSTFGSGTRLTVV.

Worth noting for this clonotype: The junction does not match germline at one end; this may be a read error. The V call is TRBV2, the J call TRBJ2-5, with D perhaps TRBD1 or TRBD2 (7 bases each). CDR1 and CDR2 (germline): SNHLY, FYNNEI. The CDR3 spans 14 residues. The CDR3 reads CATRGGGAQETHFF. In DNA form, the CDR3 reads TGTGCCACCAGGGGAGGGGGCGCGCAAGAGACGCATTTTTTC.